This T cell receptor beta chain was captured by sequencing in a study of cytomegalovirus exposure and HLA in healthy donors. Measured with immunoSEQ multiplex PCR; TCRdb has only the in-frame clones, and not every one. The data contain 100,000 to 120,000 clones, 88% of them seen just once; the ten biggest clones take up over 1.1%. The CDR3 has 17 residues. V was clipped by 5 bases and J by 9 bases; unmatched bases: 12. Germline loops: CDR1 MNHEY, CDR2 SMNVEV (reference sequence). The chain combines TRBV27 with TRBJ2-1, with TRBD2 matching 14 bases. The receptor comes from a woman aged 25-40 years in good health and CMV-seropositive. Source material: PBMCs. CDR3 sequence (DNA): TGTGCCAGCAGTCCACCCTTAGGACTAGCGGGGGGCGGTGAGCAGTTCTTC. Translated: CASSPPLGLAGGGEQFF.